The present T cell receptor beta chain was sequenced within a study of CD8 T cells in ankylosing spondylitis. Points from the study as a whole: It was reported that disease-linked clones were significantly enriched in matched ankylosing spondylitis synovial fluid. Researchers report that disease-linked clones proved CD8+ and relatively rare in peripheral blood. Seemingly distinctive of ankylosing spondylitis blood was a TCR beta motif formed by eight highly homologous variants.

The germline V gene has CDR1 MNHEY and CDR2 SVGEGT. CDR3 length equals 12 residues. The V gene lost 6 bases and the J gene lost 5 bases, with 10 bases spanning the gap. This clonotype was observed at least ten times. What it binds is unknown. Making use of molecular barcodes, quantitative 5'-RACE generated TCR beta libraries. TCRdb processed the 5' RACE reads anew with MiXCR; each CDR3 protein has one entry. In the table there are 100,000 to 150,000 distinct CDR3 sequences, roughly an eighth of which are singletons. Input material: blood, either unsorted or a sorted T cell fraction (not recorded which). This TCR derives from a female donor with ankylosing spondylitis or in good health (not recorded which). This chain connects TRBV6-2 or TRBV6-3 to TRBJ1-2, with D hard to call. The CDR3 region has the DNA TGTGCCAGCAGACCGGACGGGTATGGCTACACCTTC. Its translation is CASRPDGYGYTF.